Below are 22 T cell receptor beta chains sequenced from a single sample in a study of blood T cell repertoires in COVID-19. Using immunoSEQ multiplex PCR, the repertoire was profiled, and TCRdb retains in-frame clones only, with some absent. The data show over 150,000 clones, 84% seen once. The material sequenced was peripheral blood. These receptors were obtained from a human donor in a cohort sampled during active COVID-19.

This clone has only one observation. This chain joins TRBV4-1 and TRBJ2-7, with unresolved D. This CDR3 contains 16 residues. Between the trimmed V and J ends, which lost 1 base and 2 bases, there was a span of 15 bases. In germline, CDR1 is MGHRA, CDR2 YSYEKL. The CDR3 coding sequence is TGCGCCAGCAGCCAAGTTGTTCTGTGGCAGACCTACGAGCAGTACTTC. It translates to CASSQVVLWQTYEQYF.

The V call is TRBV6-5, the J call TRBJ2-7; 7 bases line up with TRBD2. Unmatched junction bases numbered 11, after V lost 2 bases and J lost 4 bases. Per the germline V gene, CDR1 is MNHEY and CDR2 is SVGAGI. The CDR3 sequence is 16 residues long. DNA of the CDR3: TGTGCCAGCAGTTACGGTCCGGCGGGAGAGGGTTACGAGCAGTACTTC. Translating gives CASSYGPAGEGYEQYF.

The V and J genes are TRBV6-5 and TRBJ2-2; D may be TRBD2 (5 bases). Trimming removed 6 bases from V and 1 base from J, with 9 bases in between. CDR1 is MNHEY and CDR2 is SVGAGI in the germline V gene. This CDR3 has 14 amino acids. Written as DNA, the CDR3 is TGTGCCAGCAGGGAGGACTGGAACACCGGGGAGCTGTTTTTT. The encoded protein is CASREDWNTGELFF.

V gene TRBV30 combines with J gene TRBJ1-1; D gene ambiguous. Trimming took off 0 bases at V and 5 bases at J, with 13 bases between the two ends. The CDR3 consists of 14 residues. Germline CDR1 and CDR2: GTSNPN and SVGIG (reference sequence). CDR3 region: CAWSVGKLGTEAFF. DNA of the CDR3: TGTGCCTGGAGTGTAGGCAAGCTCGGGACTGAAGCTTTCTTT.

V is TRBV2 and J is TRBJ2-1, with D possibly being TRBD1 (5 bases). CDR1 is SNHLY and CDR2 is FYNNEI in the germline V gene. V was clipped by 7 bases and J by 5 bases, with 21 bases between them. This CDR3 is built from 16 residues. The CDR3 spells CASNTPRLSRDNEQFF. In DNA, the CDR3 is TGTGCCAGCAACACCCCCCGGCTAAGCAGGGACAATGAGCAGTTCTTC.

As DNA, the CDR3 is TGTGCCAGCAGCTTAGGAGGGGCGGGAGAGCAGTTCTTC. Translated, it gives CASSLGGAGEQFF. This chain connects TRBV11-3 to TRBJ2-1; perhaps TRBD2 as D (6 bases). Trimming took 1 base from V and 10 from J, leaving 11 bases between them. CDR3 size: 13 residues. Germline CDR1 and CDR2: SGHNT and YENEEA. The full variable domain, its missing parts supplied by reference TRBV11-3 and TRBJ2-1, is EAGVVQSPRYKIIEKKQPVAFWCNPISGHNTLYWYLQNLGQGPELLIRYENEEAVDDSQLPKDRFSAERLKGVDSTLKIQPAELGDSAVYLCASSLGGAGEQFFGPGTRLTVL.

On this clone: The same CDR3 arises from other DNA sequences in this sample as well. The V gene is TRBV2, the J gene TRBJ1-1; the D gene is possibly TRBD1 (5 bases). The CDR3 sequence is 14 residues long. The germline V and J ends were trimmed by 7 bases and 2 bases, with 14 bases remaining between them. In germline, CDR1 is SNHLY, CDR2 FYNNEI. The CDR3 loop is CASIFQGVNTEAFF. As DNA, the CDR3 is TGTGCCAGCATCTTCCAGGGTGTAAACACTGAAGCTTTCTTT.

The chain employs TRBV6-5 and TRBJ2-7; 16 bases map to TRBD2. Germline-derived CDR1 and CDR2 are MNHEY and SVGAGI. The CDR3 extends over 15 amino acids. Trimming took 5 bases from V and 7 from J; bases not matched to a gene: 5. The CDR3 sequence is CASSPGTSGRVEQYF. CDR3 DNA: TGTGCCAGCAGTCCCGGGACTAGCGGGAGGGTGGAGCAGTACTTC.

The rearrangement uses TRBV5-1 and TRBJ2-3; 9 nucleotides line up with TRBD2. Germline-derived CDR1 and CDR2 are SGHRS and YFSETQ. The CDR3 length is 18 residues. Germline trimming cut 2 bases from V and 0 bases from J; bases unmatched to any gene: 10. The DNA of the CDR3 is TGCGCCAGCAGCTTTGGTGTTAGCGGGGGTGCTAGCACAGATACGCAGTATTTT. Protein product: CASSFGVSGGASTDTQYF. Filled out from reference TRBV5-1 and TRBJ2-3, the complete variable domain reads KAGVTQTPRYLIKTRGQQVTLSCSPISGHRSVSWYQQTPGQGLQFLFEYFSETQRNKGNFPGRFSGRQFSNSRSEMNVSTLELGDSALYLCASSFGVSGGASTDTQYFGPGTRLTVL.

This clone came up many times. This sequence joins TRBV27 and TRBJ1-5, with D possibly being TRBD1 (5 bases). The CDR3 consists of 16 residues. In germline, CDR1 is MNHEY, CDR2 SMNVEV (reference sequence). Deletions cut 0 bases from V and 5 bases from J, with 14 bases between. CDR3 residues: CASSLSSAGRDQPQHF. The CDR3, as DNA: TGTGCCAGCAGTTTATCTTCGGCAGGGAGGGATCAGCCCCAGCATTTT.

This clone was seen more than once but under ten times. J is TRBJ2-1 and V is TRBV10-1; 11 positions agree with TRBD2. J was trimmed by 7 bases and V by 3 bases; bases with no gene match: 2. The CDR3 length is 14 residues. The V gene's germline CDR1 is WNHNN and CDR2 SYGVQD (reference sequence). In DNA form, the CDR3 reads TGCGCCAGCAGTGACTGGACTAGCGGGAATGAGCAGTTCTTC. Its translation is CASSDWTSGNEQFF.

The CDR3 nucleotides read TGTGCCAGCAGCCAAGCGGGGAGTGAGAACACTGAAGCTTTCTTT. Residues: CASSQAGSENTEAFF. V gene TRBV4-2 combines with J gene TRBJ1-1; D is undetermined. V lost 1 base and J 1 base, leaving 10 bases between the germline ends. Germline CDR1 and CDR2: LGHNA and YNFKEQ. The CDR3 consists of 15 residues.

In this sample, this clone turned up a few times. The chain is built from TRBV2 and TRBJ1-5; D not certain. The CDR3 has 13 amino acids. Trimming removed 5 bases from V and 5 bases from J, with 10 bases in between. Germline V gene sequence: CDR1 SNHLY, CDR2 FYNNEI. Here the CDR3 reads CASSIGLDQPQHF. Written as DNA, the CDR3 is TGTGCCAGCAGTATCGGGTTAGATCAGCCCCAGCATTTT.

The chain couples TRBV2 to TRBJ1-6, with D possibly being TRBD1 (6 bases). Germline lookup yields CDR1 SNHLY and CDR2 FYNNEI. V was clipped by 4 bases and J by 8 bases, with 9 bases between them. This CDR3 is built from 13 residues. CDR3 DNA: TGTGCCAGCAGTGTGCACAGGGATTCACCCCTCCACTTT. It encodes CASSVHRDSPLHF.

This clone came up once. The chain carries TRBV27 and TRBJ1-1; D gene unclear. This CDR3 has 14 residues. The germline V gene encodes CDR1 MNHEY and CDR2 SMNVEV (reference sequence). Between the trimmed V and J ends, which lost 2 bases and 4 bases, there was a span of 11 bases. DNA of the CDR3: TGTGCCAGCAGTTTAGAACTAGGATTCACTGAAGCTTTCTTT. Residues: CASSLELGFTEAFF.

The rearrangement uses TRBV15 and TRBJ2-7; no reliable D call. The CDR3 has 15 amino acids. Trimming pared 5 bases from V and 0 bases from J, leaving 14 bases between. Germline V CDR1 and CDR2: LNHNV, YYDKDF (reference sequence). In DNA, the CDR3 is TGTGCCACCAGCTATGTTCTCGCGCTCTCCTACGAGCAGTACTTC. Its protein product is CATSYVLALSYEQYF.

This clone was counted a few times. The genes are TRBV25-1 and TRBJ1-3; TRBD1 matches 10 bases. The CDR3 totals 16 residues. Germline CDR1 MGHDK, CDR2 SYGVNS. The junction had 6 bases not matched to a gene; V was cut back by 7 bases and J by 0 bases. The CDR3, as DNA: TGTGCCAGCACCCCGGGACAGGGGCTCTCTGGAAACACCATATATTTT. Translation: CASTPGQGLSGNTIYF.

The V call is TRBV9, the J call TRBJ2-2, with 7 bases lining up with TRBD1. V gave up 0 bases and J gave up 5 bases; unmatched junction bases: 4. CDR3 length: 15 amino acids. Germline CDR1 reads SGDLS; CDR2 reads YYNGEE. The CDR3 spells CASSVVPGGTGELFF. The DNA of the CDR3 is TGTGCCAGCAGCGTAGTCCCAGGGGGAACCGGGGAGCTGTTTTTT.

The rearrangement uses TRBV5-6 and TRBJ2-7; 7 positions agree with TRBD2. Germline assignment: CDR1 SGHDT and CDR2 YYEEEE. CDR3 length: 15 residues. The V gene end was trimmed by 0 bases and the J gene end by 0 bases; junction bases not matched to a gene: 3. In DNA, the CDR3 is TGTGCCAGCAGCTTGGGCCTAGCGGTCTCCTACGAGCAGTACTTC. Amino acids: CASSLGLAVSYEQYF.

This chain links TRBV13 with TRBJ1-2, with D maybe TRBD1 (5 bases). Germline lookup yields CDR1 PRHDT and CDR2 FYEKMQ (reference sequence). This CDR3 contains 12 residues. V gave up 4 bases and J gave up 5 bases, with 8 bases separating them. CDR3 amino acids: CASSSGGYGYTF. The CDR3 DNA reads as TGTGCCAGCAGCTCCGGGGGGTATGGCTACACCTTC. Supplemented by reference TRBV13 and TRBJ1-2, the full variable domain reads AAGVIQSPRHLIKEKRETATLKCYPIPRHDTVYWYQQGPGQDPQFLISFYEKMQSDKGSIPDRFSAQQFSDYHSELNMSSLELGDSALYFCASSSGGYGYTFGSGTRLTVV.

This clone was observed a few times. The chain is built from TRBV5-1 and TRBJ2-3; 8 nucleotides align to TRBD2. Trimming took 0 bases from V and 2 from J; bases not matched to a gene: 8. The CDR3 sequence is 17 residues long. Germline V lookup: CDR1 SGHRS, CDR2 YFSETQ. The CDR3 sequence is CASSLASIAGNTDTQYF. The DNA of the CDR3 is TGCGCCAGCAGCTTGGCTTCCATAGCGGGGAACACAGATACGCAGTATTTT.

The chain has TRBV29-1 and TRBJ2-1; TRBD1 matches 8 bases. Per the germline V gene, CDR1 is SQVTM and CDR2 is ANQGSEA. The CDR3 has 14 residues. The junction had 5 bases not matched to a gene; V was cut back by 5 bases and J by 2 bases. The DNA for the CDR3 is TGCAGCGTTATAAAGACAGGGGCCTACAATGAGCAGTTCTTC. Its protein is CSVIKTGAYNEQFF.